The sequence of this T cell receptor beta chain was determined in a study of cytomegalovirus exposure and HLA in healthy donors. Study-level results: The investigators catalogued 150 to 200 TCR beta chains as cytomegalovirus-associated.

Healthy bone marrow donors made up the cohort. Donors showed nominal health when sampled, although they likely had unrecorded immune exposures. Regarding this clone: Its cognate antigen is unknown.

A multiplex PCR was run with 60 Vbeta primers and 13 Jbeta primers. TCRdb's table, derived via immunoSEQ multiplex PCR, lists solely in-frame clones and lacks some. The sample holds 150,000 or so clones, approximately 82% seen once. Germline V lookup: CDR1 SGHAT, CDR2 FQNNGV. This CDR3 has 15 amino acids. V lost 4 bases, J lost 1 base, and 5 bases stayed unmatched. This chain uses TRBV11-2 with TRBJ1-1, with 8 positions matching TRBD1. The TCR comes from a young man in good health and CMV-seropositive. Sequenced: PBMCs. CDR3 sequence reads: CASSSSGGRNTEAFF. DNA for the CDR3: TGTGCCAGCAGCTCCTCAGGGGGCCGGAACACTGAAGCTTTCTTT.